This TCR beta chain emerged from a study of blood T cells in healthy people across ages (dated by TCRdb to the mid-2010s). Background for the entire study: Template switching captured roughly one uniquely barcoded TCR beta cDNA molecule per two T cells in model experiments. Age-related changes in TCR beta repertoire diversity were measured in the study by deep sequencing normalized with unique cDNA molecular identifiers. The donors were divided into four age groups: young (average around 16 years), middle-aged (under 40), aged (approximately 62) and long-lived (approximately 74). Donors of different ages were randomly distributed across sequencing lanes to avoid experimental bias. For two donors (one aged 18 to 29 and one aged 80 or older), the study analyzed two additional independent replicas of 1 million unique cDNA reads from the same blood draw.

Systemically healthy Caucasian individuals from Russia, 39 in total and aged about 6 to 95 years, were included as donors. Each donor gave 8 to 10 milliliters of peripheral blood, drawn into EDTA-treated Vacutainer tubes. Ficoll-Paque density-gradient centrifugation was used to isolate PBMCs, with at least 6.5 million per sample. Total RNA was extracted from PBMCs with Trizol reagent, with at least 6 micrograms obtained per sample. For every donor, an aliquot of PBMCs went through flow cytometry to measure the percentages of naive CD45RAhigh/CD27high T cells. Regarding this clonotype: Its antigen is currently not known. No per-base quality is available; no much larger clone lies one base away.

Trimming removed 5 bases from V and 5 bases from J; the gene matches leave 5 bases unexplained. The CDR3, from cysteine to phenylalanine, totals 13 residues. The entry retains the CDR3 DNA only, 39 bases that are in frame from base 1. CDR1 and CDR2, looked up from the germline V gene (reference sequence), are DFQATT and SNEGSKA. Library construction relied on 5' RACE. Sequencing was performed on an Illumina HiSeq 2500. A second PCR of roughly 7 to 11 cycles was performed with a sample-barcoded 5' primer and a J-beta primer mix. A template-switch 5' adaptor carrying 12 random nucleotides introduced a unique molecular identifier onto each TCR beta cDNA molecule. Each sample yielded at least 2.5 million CDR3-containing paired-end reads. The Mint cDNA synthesis kit, primed by a TRBC-specific oligonucleotide, was used to synthesize first-strand cDNA from all RNA. After uracil-DNA glycosylase treatment, a first 18-cycle PCR used universal primers M1SS and BC2_uni_R on all cDNA. The paper's processing steps were these. Each sample was normalized by randomly selecting 1 million high-quality reads, each carrying a distinct molecular identifier. Reads with shared molecular identifiers were discarded instead of being binned into consensus sequences. MiTCR, set to a Q25 quality threshold and the strictest error-elimination algorithm, was used for CDR3 identification, clonotype clustering and error correction. A nonparametric unseen species model using Euler transformation provided a lower-bound estimate of total TCR beta diversity. TCRdb trimmed public reads at Q25 via fastp, called clones via MiXCR and kept in-frame beta chains. Each entry merges the rows of one CDR3 protein and shows their most common DNA and genes. The V and J calls shown here were made by TCRdb, not taken from the authors' results. The sample contains hundreds of thousands of distinct CDR3 sequences, 45% to 65% of them found a single time. In total, the top ten clones hold 30% to 45% of the sample.

Study-wide findings and limitations: Estimates of total diversity based on one million sequenced T cells were regarded as lower bounds and as underestimates. The CMV infection status of donors was not known, potentially confounding age-related changes in expanded clonotypes. Because profiling used bulk unsorted PBMCs, naive and antigen-experienced compartments could not be compared conclusively. Compared with the aged group, the long-lived group had more naive CD4+ T cells, fewer expanded clones and increased TCR diversity, suggesting age selection. Observed TCR beta diversity correlated strongly with the percentage of naive T cells measured by flow cytometry. As age increased, observed TCR beta diversity per million T cells dropped in a roughly linear way, and a significant reduction was already evident by age about 40.

This sequence originates from a man aged 55 to 70 in good health. The sample taken for sequencing was blood. The rearranged chain carries TRBV20-1 and TRBJ2-5; TRBD2 lines up with 10 middle nucleotides. The nucleotides read TGCAGTGCTTACGGAGCGGGGGGGGAGACCCAGTACTTC. Translated, it gives CSAYGAGGETQYF.